This is a list of T cell receptor beta chains from one sample in a study of Ad26.COV2.S vaccination and SARS-CoV-2 variants. Some clones are missing from TCRdb's copy, which holds only in-frame ones; the method was immunoSEQ multiplex PCR. Here the sample spans around 270,000 clones, around 88% being singletons. The sample was peripheral blood, taken in a trial of Ad26.COV2.S vaccine versus placebo. The receptors originated from a person between 18 and 59 years old who received the Ad26.COV2.S COVID-19 vaccine or a placebo. The CDR3 runs from the conserved cysteine through the conserved F or W.

TRBV2	TRBJ2-7	CASSEPRVFKEQYF
TRBV5-8	TRBJ1-1	CASSFRAVRNTEAFF
TRBV14	TRBJ1-6	CASSQDPTANSPLHF
TRBV4-3	TRBJ2-1	CASSQEISSLPYNEQFF
TRBV6-7	TRBJ1-4	CASSYSTMGQGTKANEKLFF
TRBV9	TRBJ1-2	CASSSSPPWGYTF
TRBV15	TRBJ1-1	CATSALGYTEAFF
TRBV3-1/TRBV3-2	TRBJ2-3	CASRDSAGTDTQYF
TRBV2	TRBJ2-1	CASRVVLNEQFF
TRBV6-4	TRBJ2-3	CASSKAGDTDTQYF